Each of the 20 T cell receptor beta chains below was sequenced from the same sample in a study of identical twins. TCRdb reanalysed the 5' RACE reads using MiXCR and keeps one entry per CDR3 protein. Of under 250,000 distinct CDR3 sequences listed, roughly 7.5% are singletons. These sequences were also reported in another study, on yellow fever vaccine responses in identical twins.

Material: memory (CD45RO+) T cells sorted from blood. The receptors were sampled from a woman aged 18-30 years in good health.

This clonotype has a handful of counts. The chain couples TRBV11-2 to TRBJ2-2; maybe TRBD1 (6 bases). The V gene's germline CDR1 is SGHAT and CDR2 FQNNGV. This CDR3 region has 16 residues. V lost 1 base to trimming and J lost 1 base, with 10 bases between them. CDR3 amino acids: CASSLGQVGNTGELFF. The CDR3 region has the DNA TGTGCCAGCAGCTTAGGACAGGTTGGGAACACCGGGGAGCTGTTTTTT.

The chain is built from TRBV7-2 and TRBJ1-5; no reliable D call. Trimming left V 5 bases short and J 4 bases short, with 6 bases between. CDR3 length: 12 residues. Germline V lookup: CDR1 SGHTA, CDR2 FQGNSA. This chain's CDR3 is CASSVLNQPQHF. CDR3 nucleotides: TGTGCCAGCAGCGTCTTGAATCAGCCCCAGCATTTT.

This clonotype has a count of ten or more. V usage is TRBV14 and J usage is TRBJ2-7; D ambiguous. The V gene's germline CDR1 is SGHDN and CDR2 FVKESK. Trimming took 0 bases from V and 1 from J, leaving 4 bases between them. The CDR3 sequence is 13 residues long. The CDR3 here is CASSQDRSYEQYF. DNA of the CDR3: TGTGCCAGCAGCCAAGATCGGTCCTACGAGCAGTACTTC. Based on the CDR3 plus reference TRBV14 and TRBJ2-7, the full variable domain is EAGVTQFPSHSVIEKGQTVTLRCDPISGHDNLYWYRRVMGKEIKFLLHFVKESKQDESGMPNNRFLAERTGGTYSTLKVQPAELEDSGVYFCASSQDRSYEQYFGPGTRLTVT.

This clonotype was seen many times. The J gene is TRBJ1-5, the V gene TRBV29-1; D is possibly TRBD1 (5 bases). Germline CDR1 SQVTM, CDR2 ANQGSEA. The CDR3 covers 13 residues. V was shortened by 6 bases and J by 2 bases, with 11 bases between the two germline ends. The CDR3 DNA reads as TGCAGCGTAGCGGGGGTTGGCAATCAGCCCCAGCATTTT. Translated: CSVAGVGNQPQHF.

The rearrangement uses TRBV4-1 and TRBJ1-3; 7 bases agree with TRBD1. Losses at the gene ends were 2 bases for V and 0 bases for J; bases not matched to a gene: 7. Germline V gene data show CDR1 as MGHRA and CDR2 as YSYEKL. The CDR3 sequence is 17 residues long. The CDR3 here is CASSQRTGLSSGNTIYF. The CDR3 bases are TGCGCCAGCAGCCAACGGACAGGCCTGAGCTCTGGAAACACCATATATTTT.

This clonotype was observed a handful of times. The chain couples TRBV2 to TRBJ1-4, with D maybe TRBD1 (6 bases). The CDR3 consists of 12 residues. Germline V lookup: CDR1 SNHLY, CDR2 FYNNEI. V was shortened by 7 bases and J by 8 bases, with 11 bases between the two germline ends. This CDR3 is CASNNRVEKLFF. CDR3 coding DNA: TGTGCCAGCAATAACAGGGTAGAAAAACTGTTTTTT.

This chain uses TRBV7-2 with TRBJ2-7; TRBD1 or TRBD2 may be the D gene (5 bases each). The V end was cut by 3 bases, the J end by 6 bases, with 15 bases between. CDR3 size: 14 residues. Germline assignment: CDR1 SGHTA and CDR2 FQGNSA. The CDR3 loop is CASSLDQGRGEQYF. CDR3 nucleotides: TGTGCCAGCAGCTTGGACCAGGGACGCGGCGAGCAGTACTTC.

This clonotype was counted between two and nine times. The rearrangement joins TRBV7-2 to TRBJ2-3, with D possibly being TRBD1 (5 bases). Germline CDR1 SGHTA, CDR2 FQGNSA. Trimming took off 6 bases at V and 2 bases at J, with 9 bases between the two ends. This CDR3 contains 13 residues. CDR3 residues: CASRETATDTQYF. DNA of the CDR3: TGTGCCAGCAGGGAGACAGCCACAGATACGCAGTATTTT. Supplemented by reference TRBV7-2 and TRBJ2-3, the full variable domain reads GAGVSQSPSNKVTEKGKDVELRCDPISGHTALYWYRQSLGQGLEFLIYFQGNSAPDKSGLPSDRFSAERTGGSVSTLTIQRTQQEDSAVYLCASRETATDTQYFGPGTRLTVL.

The chain has TRBV21-1 and TRBJ2-4. TRBV21-1 represents a pseudogene. CDR3 length: 22 amino acids. This CDR3 is CASSKAVSSRCPSDIVKNIQYF. CDR3 nucleotides: TGTGCCAGCAGCAAAGCAGTCAGTTCTCGATGCCCGAGTGACATAGTCAAAAACATTCAGTACTTC.

This clonotype has just a few counts. V is TRBV5-6 and J is TRBJ2-7, with D possibly TRBD1 on 8 matching bases. V was cut by 5 bases and J by 5 bases, with 20 bases left in between. CDR1 and CDR2 from the germline V gene are SGHDT and YYEEEE. This CDR3 spans 15 amino acids. The CDR3 bases are TGTGCCAGCAGGAAACAGGGGGGGACTTTGCACGAGCAGTACTTC. Protein: CASRKQGGTLHEQYF.

This clonotype was detected a few times. The chain recombines TRBV12-5 with TRBJ2-3, with D possibly TRBD1 on 6 matching bases. The CDR3 is 15 residues long. V was cut by 7 bases and J by 0 bases, with 14 bases left in between. Germline CDR1 reads LGHNT; CDR2 reads FRNRAP. The CDR3: CASVKDSPSTDTQYF. The CDR3 DNA reads as TGTGCTAGTGTTAAGGACAGCCCTAGCACAGATACGCAGTATTTT.

At least ten counts were recorded for this clonotype. The chain links TRBV2 to TRBJ2-7; either TRBD1 or TRBD2 may supply D (5 bases each). Germline loops: CDR1 SNHLY, CDR2 FYNNEI. There are 12 residues in the CDR3. V lost 8 bases, J lost 3 bases, and 11 bases lay in between. CDR3 sequence: CASDRGGYEQYF. The CDR3 bases are TGTGCCAGCGACAGAGGAGGCTACGAGCAGTACTTC.

This chain joins TRBV12-5 and TRBJ2-2; D may match TRBD1 or TRBD2 (7 bases each). V shed 7 bases and J shed 5 bases, with 20 bases lying between them. Germline V lookup: CDR1 LGHNT, CDR2 FRNRAP. The CDR3 spans 16 residues. The CDR3 DNA follows: TGTGCTAGTGTCCAAGGGGGCGGGGGAAGTACCGGGGAGCTGTTTTTT. As protein: CASVQGGGGSTGELFF.

This clonotype was observed many times. V is TRBV12-3 or TRBV12-4 and J is TRBJ2-5; D is perhaps TRBD2 (6 bases). V gave up 3 bases and J gave up 4 bases, with 9 bases separating them. The CDR3 is 13 amino acids. CDR3: CASSFGGIETQYF. CDR3 nucleotide sequence: TGTGCCAGCAGTTTCGGCGGGATAGAGACCCAGTACTTC.

There are many counts of this clonotype. V is TRBV6-2 or TRBV6-3 and J is TRBJ2-3; D is ambiguous. The CDR3 is 13 residues long. Trimming removed 8 bases from V and 1 base from J, with 10 bases in between. CDR1 is MNHEY, CDR2 SVGEGT, per germline. The CDR3 coding sequence is TGTGCCAGCTTAAAGTCGGGCACAGATACGCAGTATTTT. This sequence encodes CASLKSGTDTQYF.

The chain recombines TRBV12-5 with TRBJ2-2; tentatively, D is TRBD1 (6 bases). This CDR3 region has 13 residues. Germline values: CDR1 LGHNT, CDR2 FRNRAP. V lost 6 bases and J lost 3, with 8 bases in between. CDR3 region: CASGQGYTGELFF. The CDR3 bases are TGTGCTAGTGGGCAGGGGTACACCGGGGAGCTGTTTTTT.

This clonotype was counted only a few times. The V gene is TRBV4-1, the J gene TRBJ2-1; TRBD2 aligns across 10 bases. J lost 6 bases, V lost 4 bases, and 12 bases had no gene match. The CDR3 consists of 17 residues. Germline V gives CDR1 MGHRA, CDR2 YSYEKL. The CDR3 nucleotides are TGCGCCAGCAGCCGAGCCGGACTAGCGGACCTGGGCAATGAGCAGTTCTTC. Translation: CASSRAGLADLGNEQFF.

Ten or more counts support this clonotype. V gene TRBV7-6 combines with J gene TRBJ2-5; no reliable D call. The CDR3 length is 12 residues. V lost 2 bases and J 3 bases, leaving 4 bases between the germline ends. Germline-derived CDR1 and CDR2 are SGHVS and FNYEAQ. CDR3 in amino acids: CASSLLEETQYF. The CDR3 DNA is TGTGCCAGCAGCTTACTGGAAGAGACCCAGTACTTC.

This clonotype was detected ten times or more. The CDR3 here is CASSQVPGGRSEQYF. DNA for the CDR3: TGTGCCAGCAGCCAAGTCCCGGGGGGAAGGTCCGAGCAGTACTTC. V gene TRBV14 combines with J gene TRBJ2-7; 7 positions agree with TRBD2. The V segment lost 1 base and the J segment 6 bases; nucleotides outside the gene matches: 9. Germline-derived CDR1 and CDR2 are SGHDN and FVKESK. This CDR3 spans 15 amino acids.

This clonotype was observed a few times. The chain links TRBV5-1 to TRBJ2-5, with 11 bases lining up with TRBD2. V trimming: 0 bases; J trimming: 2 bases; junction bases outside the gene matches: 6. From germline, CDR1 is SGHRS and CDR2 YFSETQ. CDR3 length: 17 residues. This CDR3 reads CASSLEPGLAEQETQYF. DNA for the CDR3: TGCGCCAGCAGCTTGGAACCGGGACTAGCGGAACAAGAGACCCAGTACTTC.